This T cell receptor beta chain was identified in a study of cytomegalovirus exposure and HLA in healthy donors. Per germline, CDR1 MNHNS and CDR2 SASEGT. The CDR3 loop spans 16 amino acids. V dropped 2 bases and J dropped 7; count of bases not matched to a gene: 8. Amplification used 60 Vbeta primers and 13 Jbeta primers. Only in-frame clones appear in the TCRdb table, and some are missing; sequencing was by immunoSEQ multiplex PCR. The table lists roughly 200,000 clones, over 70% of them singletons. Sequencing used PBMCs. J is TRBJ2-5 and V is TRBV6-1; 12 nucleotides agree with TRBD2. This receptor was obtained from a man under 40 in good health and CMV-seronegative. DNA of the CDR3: TGTGCCAGCAGTGAAAGGCTAGCGGGAGGGCCGCTGACCCAGTACTTC. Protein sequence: CASSERLAGGPLTQYF.